A single sample gave rise to the 13 T cell receptor beta chains below, sequenced in a study of T-cell memory formation after mild COVID-19. TCRdb used MiXCR to reprocess the 5' RACE reads, holding one entry per CDR3 protein. Of some 350,000 distinct CDR3 sequences listed, more than 15% are singletons. Sequencing used PBMCs or a T cell subset sorted from them (not recorded which). All receptors derive from a man between 18 and 29 years old who had mild COVID-19 (a few samples of this study predate the infection). Cell type and time point are not known.

The CDR3 DNA reads TGTGCCAGCACGGCGGGGAGGGAGGGCCCAGATACGCAGTATTTT. Protein product: CASTAGREGPDTQYF. The chain combines TRBV6-6 with TRBJ2-3, with 7 bases lining up with TRBD2. CDR1 and CDR2 (germline): MNHNY, SVGAGI (reference sequence). The CDR3 is 15 amino acids. The ends lost 7 bases at V and 4 bases at J; junction bases unmatched: 11.

This clonotype was counted between two and nine times. CDR3 sequence reads: CASSGTPLRTDTQYF. The CDR3 coding sequence is TGTGCCAGTTCCGGGACACCCCTTCGCACAGATACGCAGTATTTT. This sequence joins TRBV19 and TRBJ2-3; D possibly corresponds to TRBD1 (6 bases). Germline CDR1 LNHDA, CDR2 SQIVND (reference sequence). This CDR3 comprises 15 residues. With 8 bases removed from V and 1 base from J, the gap between germline ends came to 16 bases.

This chain joins TRBV6-5 and TRBJ1-1, with 7 nucleotides matching TRBD1. Germline-derived CDR1 and CDR2 are MNHEY and SVGAGI. This CDR3 contains 13 residues. Losses at the gene ends were 6 bases for V and 5 bases for J; bases not matched to a gene: 6. CDR3 residues: CASSDRAGTEAFF. The CDR3, as DNA: TGTGCCAGCAGCGACAGGGCGGGGACTGAAGCTTTCTTT.

This rearrangement joins TRBV3-1 to TRBJ2-1; D gene uncertain. Germline V gives CDR1 LGHDT, CDR2 YNNKEL (reference sequence). Trimming cost V 2 bases and J 4 bases, with 15 bases left between them. The CDR3 extends over 16 amino acids. This CDR3 is CASSQYGQTGYNEQFF. The CDR3 nucleotides are TGTGCCAGCAGCCAATACGGGCAGACTGGATACAATGAGCAGTTCTTC.

The chain employs TRBV7-2 and TRBJ1-2; unclear D gene. CDR1 is SGHTA and CDR2 is FQGNSA in the germline V gene. The CDR3 loop spans 14 amino acids. With 4 bases removed from V and 5 bases from J, the gap between germline ends came to 14 bases. The CDR3 loop is CASSSATMSYGYTF. For the CDR3, the DNA is TGTGCCAGCAGCTCCGCAACAATGAGTTATGGCTACACCTTC. Together with reference TRBV7-2 and TRBJ1-2, the CDR3 gives the full variable domain: GAGVSQSPSNKVTEKGKDVELRCDPISGHTALYWYRQSLGQGLEFLIYFQGNSAPDKSGLPSDRFSAERTGGSVSTLTIQRTQQEDSAVYLCASSSATMSYGYTFGSGTRLTVV.

In this sample, this clonotype turned up many times. The rearrangement uses TRBV12-3 or TRBV12-4 and TRBJ1-6, with D maybe TRBD1 (5 bases). The CDR3 sequence is 16 residues long. Trimming stripped 2 bases from V and 4 bases from J, with 12 bases between. Written as DNA, the CDR3 is TGTGCCAGCAGTTTAATCGAGGGGTATTATAATTCACCCCTCCACTTT. It encodes CASSLIEGYYNSPLHF.

This clonotype was seen a few times. V and J are TRBV28 and TRBJ2-4; 8 positions match TRBD1. Unmatched junction bases numbered 3, after V lost 3 bases and J lost 5 bases. From germline, CDR1 is MDHEN and CDR2 SYDVKM. The CDR3 loop spans 14 amino acids. CDR3 nucleotide sequence: TGTGCCAGCAGTTTGTTGGGACAGGAAAACATTCAGTACTTC. It codes for CASSLLGQENIQYF.

This clonotype occurred a few times. The chain has TRBV6-2 or TRBV6-3 and TRBJ2-2; TRBD2 matches 7 bases. The CDR3 totals 14 residues. V was pared by 8 bases and J by 2 bases, with 5 bases of the junction left unmatched. From germline, CDR1 is MNHEY and CDR2 SVGEGT. In nucleotides, the CDR3 is TGTGCCAGCCGGCTAGCGGCCAACACCGGGGAGCTGTTTTTT. Amino acid sequence: CASRLAANTGELFF.

This clonotype was counted a few times. The chain uses TRBV29-1 and TRBJ2-3; 8 bases are shared with TRBD2. The ends lost 1 base at V and 4 bases at J; junction bases unmatched: 7. The CDR3 is 15 residues long. The germline CDR1 and CDR2 sequences are SQVTM and ANQGSEA. Here the CDR3 reads CSVEVWRGDADTQYF. The DNA for the CDR3 is TGCAGCGTTGAAGTGTGGCGGGGGGATGCAGATACGCAGTATTTT.

The J gene is TRBJ2-3, the V gene TRBV10-1; 7 bases line up with TRBD2. The CDR3 is 14 amino acids. J lost 1 base, V lost 6 bases, and 4 bases had no gene match. Germline values: CDR1 WNHNN, CDR2 SYGVQD (reference sequence). CDR3 DNA: TGCGCCAGCAGGGGGGACTACCGCACAGATACGCAGTATTTT. Amino acid sequence: CASRGDYRTDTQYF.

This clonotype appeared a few times. The chain combines TRBV28 with TRBJ2-7, with 12 bases matching TRBD2. Germline loops: CDR1 MDHEN, CDR2 SYDVKM. The CDR3 is 14 residues long. J lost 3 bases, V lost 8 bases, and 5 bases had no gene match. CDR3 residues: CASARTSGDYEQYV. The CDR3 coding sequence is TGTGCCAGCGCACGGACTAGCGGGGACTACGAGCAGTACGTC.

The chain has TRBV5-1 and TRBJ2-1; perhaps TRBD2 as D (7 bases). Between the trimmed V and J ends, which lost 6 bases and 2 bases, there was a span of 15 bases. There are 15 residues in the CDR3. Germline values: CDR1 SGHRS, CDR2 YFSETQ. Here the CDR3 reads CASNPEGGAYNEQFF. In DNA, the CDR3 is TGCGCCAGCAACCCGGAGGGGGGGGCCTACAATGAGCAGTTCTTC.

This clonotype was observed a handful of times. The chain combines TRBV4-1 with TRBJ1-5; no reliable D call. This CDR3 spans 13 amino acids. Trimming left V 3 bases short and J 4 bases short, with 7 bases between. The germline gives CDR1 MGHRA, CDR2 YSYEKL. The CDR3 DNA sequence: TGCGCCAGCAGCCAGCAGGCAAATCAGCCCCAGCATTTT. It is translated as CASSQQANQPQHF.